The clone carrying this TCR beta chain has only one observation. Source study methods: Amplification with reference gene primers provided the estimates of nucleated cell counts. The repertoire was sequenced with immunoSEQ multiplex PCR; TCRdb's copy has only in-frame clones and lacks some. V, J and clone size reflect that table, while D and trimming were determined from the DNA. The table records over 150,000 clones, 83% of them present only once. This entry comes from a study of blood T cell repertoires in COVID-19. Across the study: The cDNA or gDNA used as material had been derived from T cells, B-cell-depleted T cells, or PBMCs.

J lost 1 base, V lost 0 bases, and 10 bases had no gene match. Germline loops: CDR1 SGHTS, CDR2 YDEGEE. The CDR3 runs to 18 residues. The clonotype comes from a woman in her 70s who had recovered from COVID-19. Sequenced material: peripheral blood. The chain links TRBV5-8 to TRBJ2-4; 7 nucleotides match TRBD1. CDR3 sequence (DNA): TGTGCCAGCAGCTTGGTAGGGGGCGTGGGGGCGGCCAAAAACATTCAGTACTTC. Its protein product is CASSLVGGVGAAKNIQYF.